These T cell receptor beta chains were read from a single sample in a study of cytomegalovirus exposure and HLA in healthy donors. Data came from immunoSEQ multiplex PCR; TCRdb stores just in-frame clones and leaves some out. The table lists roughly 120,000 clones, around 70% of them singletons. Sequencing used PBMCs. Source of these receptors: a man under 40 in good health and CMV-seropositive. The CDR3 runs from the conserved cysteine through the conserved F or W. The D gene is left open where the match is weak. The size entry is marked missing in some rows and otherwise reads once, few, many or a size class.

clone size: .
J gene: TRBJ1-2
D gene: .
V gene: TRBV27
CDR3 DNA: TGTGCCAGCAGTCCCCAGGGGCGAGCTAACTATGGCTACACCTTC
CDR3 protein: CASSPQGRANYGYTF

clone size: few
J gene: TRBJ1-4
D gene: .
V gene: TRBV5-1
CDR3 DNA: TGCGCCAGCAGGGAATCCTCAAGTTGGGGGGGTAATGAAAAACTGTTTTTT
CDR3 protein: CASRESSSWGGNEKLFF

clone size: .
J gene: TRBJ1-3
D gene: TRBD1
V gene: TRBV25-1
CDR3 DNA: TGTGCCAGCGTGACAGGGGACTCTGGAAACACCATATATTTT
CDR3 protein: CASVTGDSGNTIYF

clone size: .
J gene: TRBJ2-6
D gene: TRBD2
V gene: TRBV28
CDR3 DNA: TGTGCCAGCAGTTTCGGGGGGGCGCAAGGGGCCAACGTCCTGACTTTC
CDR3 protein: CASSFGGAQGANVLTF

clone size: few
J gene: TRBJ1-5
D gene: .
V gene: TRBV2
CDR3 DNA: TGTGCCAGCATCAGGGATAGCAATCAGCCCCAGCATTTT
CDR3 protein: CASIRDSNQPQHF

clone size: .
J gene: TRBJ1-1
D gene: .
V gene: TRBV28
CDR3 DNA: TGTGCCAGCAGGAAACCGGGAAACACTGAAGCTTTCTTT
CDR3 protein: CASRKPGNTEAFF

clone size: .
J gene: TRBJ1-2
D gene: TRBD1
V gene: TRBV30
CDR3 DNA: TGTGCCTGGAGTGTACGACGATGGTTGGGACAGGGTGACTATGGCTACACCTTC
CDR3 protein: CAWSVRRWLGQGDYGYTF

clone size: .
J gene: TRBJ1-3
D gene: .
V gene: TRBV19
CDR3 DNA: TGTGCCAGTAGTATTCGTCCGGGCTCTGGAAACACCATATATTTT
CDR3 protein: CASSIRPGSGNTIYF

clone size: .
J gene: TRBJ2-2
D gene: .
V gene: TRBV28
CDR3 DNA: TGTGCCAGCAGTTCCTTAGGAGGCACCGGGGAGCTGTTTTTT
CDR3 protein: CASSSLGGTGELFF

clone size: .
J gene: TRBJ1-4
D gene: .
V gene: TRBV5-4
CDR3 DNA: TGTGCCAGCAGCTTGGATACCCCGACAACCACTAATGAAAAACTGTTTTTT
CDR3 protein: CASSLDTPTTTNEKLFF

clone size: few
J gene: TRBJ1-5
D gene: .
V gene: TRBV28
CDR3 DNA: TGTGCCAGCAGTCCAACAGGGTTGAATCAGCCCCAGCATTTT
CDR3 protein: CASSPTGLNQPQHF

clone size: few
J gene: TRBJ2-3
D gene: TRBD2
V gene: TRBV13
CDR3 DNA: TGTGCCAGCAGCTTAGTCGGACTAGTGGGGAGCACAGATACGCAGTATTTT
CDR3 protein: CASSLVGLVGSTDTQYF

clone size: .
J gene: TRBJ2-3
D gene: TRBD1
V gene: TRBV6-6
CDR3 DNA: TGTGCCAGCAGTGTGGGGACAGCTAGCACAGATACGCAGTATTTT
CDR3 protein: CASSVGTASTDTQYF

clone size: .
J gene: TRBJ2-7
D gene: TRBD2
V gene: TRBV4-3
CDR3 DNA: TGCGCCAGCAGCCAAGATGACCATAGCGGGGGGGCCTACGAGCAGTACTTC
CDR3 protein: CASSQDDHSGGAYEQYF

clone size: once
J gene: TRBJ1-2
D gene: .
V gene: TRBV27
CDR3 DNA: TGTGCCAGCAGTCCCCATACACAGGGATACGAGGGCTACACCTTC
CDR3 protein: CASSPHTQGYEGYTF

clone size: .
J gene: TRBJ2-7
D gene: .
V gene: TRBV7-2
CDR3 DNA: TGTGCCAGCAGCCCTAGGAGAGAGACCTACGAGCAGTACTTC
CDR3 protein: CASSPRRETYEQYF

clone size: many
J gene: TRBJ1-5
D gene: .
V gene: TRBV30
CDR3 DNA: TGTGCCTGGAGTGTACCCGGACAGTTCAATCAGCCCCAGCATTTT
CDR3 protein: CAWSVPGQFNQPQHF

clone size: .
J gene: TRBJ2-4
D gene: .
V gene: TRBV28
CDR3 DNA: TGTGCCAGCAGCCCACCGGTGGAAGAGATAACTAGAAACATTCAGTACTTC
CDR3 protein: CASSPPVEEITRNIQYF

clone size: .
J gene: TRBJ1-6
D gene: .
V gene: TRBV28
CDR3 DNA: TGTGCCAGCAGTGGTGACAGGTTCCCCCCCTATAATTCACCCCTCCACTTT
CDR3 protein: CASSGDRFPPYNSPLHF

clone size: once
J gene: TRBJ1-1
D gene: .
V gene: TRBV7-6
CDR3 DNA: TGTGCCAGCAGCTTAGCTGGGGGGAGGGTCACTGAAGCTTTCTTT
CDR3 protein: CASSLAGGRVTEAFF

clone size: .
J gene: TRBJ1-2
D gene: TRBD1
V gene: TRBV19
CDR3 DNA: TGTGCCAGTAGTGAAGGACAGGGGGCGTACTATGGCTACACCTTC
CDR3 protein: CASSEGQGAYYGYTF

clone size: .
J gene: TRBJ1-1
D gene: .
V gene: TRBV7-9
CDR3 DNA: TGTGCCAGCAGCTTAGGGGGGCCGTCGAACACTGAAGCTTTCTTT
CDR3 protein: CASSLGGPSNTEAFF

clone size: .
J gene: TRBJ1-5
D gene: .
V gene: TRBV7-9
CDR3 DNA: TGTGCCAGCAGCTTGCCGGGTCTTCCCGAGAATCAGCCCCAGCATTTT
CDR3 protein: CASSLPGLPENQPQHF

clone size: medium-sized
J gene: TRBJ2-7
D gene: .
V gene: TRBV18
CDR3 DNA: TGTGCCAGCTCACCCGCCCCGACAGGAGCCTACGAGCAGTACTTC
CDR3 protein: CASSPAPTGAYEQYF

clone size: few
J gene: TRBJ1-1
D gene: TRBD1
V gene: TRBV6-1
CDR3 DNA: TGTGCCAGCAGTCGACAGGGGAACACTGAAGCTTTCTTT
CDR3 protein: CASSRQGNTEAFF

clone size: few
J gene: TRBJ2-5
D gene: TRBD2
V gene: TRBV2
CDR3 DNA: TGTGCCAGCCTAGCGGGGGACCGCCAAGAGACCCAGTACTTC
CDR3 protein: CASLAGDRQETQYF

clone size: few
J gene: TRBJ1-4
D gene: TRBD1
V gene: TRBV4-3
CDR3 DNA: TGCGCCAGCAGCCCTACCACTTTTCCGGGACAGGGTAATGAAAAACTGTTTTTT
CDR3 protein: CASSPTTFPGQGNEKLFF

clone size: .
J gene: TRBJ2-1
D gene: TRBD1
V gene: TRBV5-8
CDR3 DNA: TGTGCCAGCAGCTTGGGGGACAGGGCCTACAATGAGCAGTTCTTC
CDR3 protein: CASSLGDRAYNEQFF

clone size: .
J gene: TRBJ2-1
D gene: TRBD2
V gene: TRBV2
CDR3 DNA: TGTGCCAGCAAGGCGGGGGGGAACAATGAGCAGTTCTTC
CDR3 protein: CASKAGGNNEQFF

clone size: .
J gene: TRBJ1-3
D gene: .
V gene: TRBV30
CDR3 DNA: TGTGCCTGGAGTACCGGCCCGGGAGGTGGAAACACCATATATTTT
CDR3 protein: CAWSTGPGGGNTIYF

clone size: few
J gene: TRBJ2-3
D gene: TRBD1
V gene: TRBV29-1
CDR3 DNA: TGCAGCGTTGAGGGAAGGACAGGTCGCACAGATACGCAGTATTTT
CDR3 protein: CSVEGRTGRTDTQYF

clone size: .
J gene: TRBJ2-2
D gene: .
V gene: TRBV6-5
CDR3 DNA: TGTGCCAGCAGTGAAGTGGAGACTGGGGAGCTGTTTTTT
CDR3 protein: CASSEVETGELFF

clone size: once
J gene: TRBJ2-3
D gene: TRBD1
V gene: TRBV5-1
CDR3 DNA: TGCGCCAGCAGCGGGGACAGGCTCACAGATACGCAGTATTTT
CDR3 protein: CASSGDRLTDTQYF

clone size: .
J gene: TRBJ2-2
D gene: TRBD1
V gene: TRBV7-7
CDR3 DNA: TGTGCCAGCAAACAGGGGACGAACACCGGGGAGCTGTTTTTT
CDR3 protein: CASKQGTNTGELFF

clone size: .
J gene: TRBJ1-2
D gene: .
V gene: TRBV4-1
CDR3 DNA: TGCGCCAGCAGCCAAGGTCTTTTAGCGGGGCGTAGCGATGGCTACACCTTC
CDR3 protein: CASSQGLLAGRSDGYTF

clone size: .
J gene: TRBJ2-7
D gene: TRBD1
V gene: TRBV5-1
CDR3 DNA: TGCGCCAGCAGCTTGGGGGGAAAAGGACAGGGCTACGAGCAGTACTTC
CDR3 protein: CASSLGGKGQGYEQYF

clone size: .
J gene: TRBJ2-7
D gene: .
V gene: TRBV10-1
CDR3 DNA: TGCGCCAGCAGTGAGTTCAGGGTTGACCACGAGCAGTACTTC
CDR3 protein: CASSEFRVDHEQYF

clone size: .
J gene: TRBJ1-1
D gene: .
V gene: TRBV29-1
CDR3 DNA: TGCAGCGGAAACAGGGCTTCGAACACTGAAGCTTTCTTT
CDR3 protein: CSGNRASNTEAFF

clone size: .
J gene: TRBJ2-7
D gene: .
V gene: TRBV29-1
CDR3 DNA: TGCAGCGTTGAAGATCTTCGGTCCTCCGGCTCCTACGAGCAGTACTTC
CDR3 protein: CSVEDLRSSGSYEQYF

clone size: .
J gene: TRBJ1-2
D gene: TRBD1
V gene: TRBV5-6
CDR3 DNA: TGTGCCAGCAGCGGCGGGACAGGGTTCGGTGACTATGGCTACACCTTC
CDR3 protein: CASSGGTGFGDYGYTF

clone size: .
J gene: TRBJ2-3
D gene: TRBD1
V gene: TRBV29-1
CDR3 DNA: TGCAGCGCTGGACAGGGTGAGAGCACAGATACGCAGTATTTT
CDR3 protein: CSAGQGESTDTQYF

clone size: .
J gene: TRBJ2-7
D gene: .
V gene: TRBV28
CDR3 DNA: TGTGCCAGCAGCTCCCTTAGATACGAGCAGTACTTC
CDR3 protein: CASSSLRYEQYF

clone size: .
J gene: TRBJ2-7
D gene: TRBD1
V gene: TRBV19
CDR3 DNA: TGTGCCAGTAGAGGGGGACAGGGGGTGCAGTACTTC
CDR3 protein: CASRGGQGVQYF

clone size: .
J gene: TRBJ2-7
D gene: .
V gene: TRBV2
CDR3 DNA: TGTGCCAGCAGTAGACAGGTACCCCCAGGGGAGCAGTACTTC
CDR3 protein: CASSRQVPPGEQYF

clone size: .
J gene: TRBJ1-1
D gene: .
V gene: TRBV11-2
CDR3 DNA: TGTGCCAGCAGCTTAGCGGGGGGTCGCACTGAAGCTTTCTTT
CDR3 protein: CASSLAGGRTEAFF

clone size: .
J gene: TRBJ1-1
D gene: .
V gene: TRBV6-5
CDR3 DNA: TGTGCCAGCAGTTACTCGACGGCGGACACTGAAGCTTTCTTT
CDR3 protein: CASSYSTADTEAFF

clone size: .
J gene: TRBJ1-1
D gene: .
V gene: TRBV4-2
CDR3 DNA: TGTGCCAGCAGCAACGAGGCCTACGGACAGCCGAAATCGATGAACACTGAAGCTTTCTTT
CDR3 protein: CASSNEAYGQPKSMNTEAFF

clone size: .
J gene: TRBJ1-2
D gene: .
V gene: TRBV6-5
CDR3 DNA: TGTGCCAGCAGTTACTTTCGAGGGTACGGCTACACCTTC
CDR3 protein: CASSYFRGYGYTF

clone size: .
J gene: TRBJ2-2
D gene: .
V gene: TRBV5-1
CDR3 DNA: TGCGCCAGCGCCAGGGATATCGGGGAGCTGTTTTTT
CDR3 protein: CASARDIGELFF

clone size: .
J gene: TRBJ1-2
D gene: TRBD1
V gene: TRBV29-1
CDR3 DNA: TGCAGCGTTGAAATGGGGGGACAGCTTTATGGCTACACCTTC
CDR3 protein: CSVEMGGQLYGYTF

clone size: .
J gene: TRBJ2-5
D gene: .
V gene: TRBV11-2
CDR3 DNA: TGTGCCAGCAGCTTAGTAGACTATGGGAATCCGGGAGAGACCCAGTACTTC
CDR3 protein: CASSLVDYGNPGETQYF

clone size: .
J gene: TRBJ2-3
D gene: .
V gene: TRBV4-2
CDR3 DNA: TGTGCCAGCAGCCAGGCGGCGGGGTCTAGCACAGATACGCAGTATTTT
CDR3 protein: CASSQAAGSSTDTQYF

clone size: .
J gene: TRBJ2-3
D gene: .
V gene: TRBV7-9
CDR3 DNA: TGTTCCAGCAGCTCCGGGACAGATACGCAGTATTTT
CDR3 protein: CSSSSGTDTQYF

clone size: .
J gene: TRBJ1-2
D gene: .
V gene: TRBV11-2
CDR3 DNA: TGTGCCAGCAGCTTGGCCCCCATATATGGCTACACCTTC
CDR3 protein: CASSLAPIYGYTF